These 8 T cell receptor beta chains originate from one sample sequenced in a study of blood T cell repertoires in COVID-19. The assay was immunoSEQ multiplex PCR, and TCRdb's table has in-frame clones only and misses some. Here the sample spans about 150,000 clones, 85% to 95% being singletons. The sample consisted of peripheral blood. All receptors derive from a middle-aged man with acute or convalescent COVID-19.

V and J are TRBV7-3 and TRBJ2-1; D perhaps matches TRBD1 (6 bases). The germline V and J ends were trimmed by 5 bases and 3 bases, with 14 bases remaining between them. Germline loops: CDR1 SGHTA, CDR2 FQGTGA. This CDR3 has 15 residues. The CDR3 loop reads CASSPQGVGYNEQFF. The CDR3 DNA is TGTGCCAGCAGCCCACAGGGTGTTGGCTACAATGAGCAGTTCTTC.

This rearrangement joins TRBV19 to TRBJ2-5, with D maybe TRBD2 (6 bases). Trimming took off 2 bases at V and 5 bases at J, with 6 bases between the two ends. The germline V gene encodes CDR1 LNHDA and CDR2 SQIVND (reference sequence). The CDR3 is 12 residues long. As DNA, the CDR3 is TGTGCCAGTAGTATACGGGGGGAGACCCAGTACTTC. Translation gives CASSIRGETQYF.

The chain is built from TRBV14 and TRBJ1-4, with a weak D call TRBD1 (6 bases). There are 17 residues in the CDR3. Germline V gene lookup returns CDR1 SGHDN and CDR2 FVKESK. V gave up 2 bases and J gave up 2 bases, with 15 bases separating them. CDR3 sequence (DNA): TGTGCCAGCAGCCAAACCGAAACAGGGCGGACTAATGAAAAACTGTTTTTT. Protein product: CASSQTETGRTNEKLFF.

V is TRBV5-4 and J is TRBJ2-1, with TRBD2 matching over 8 bases. V shed 4 bases and J 3 bases; nucleotides not matched to a gene: 9. This CDR3 is 16 amino acids long. The germline gives CDR1 SGHNT, CDR2 YYREEE (reference sequence). CDR3 loop: CASSRRSGSNYNEQFF. The CDR3 nucleotides are TGTGCCAGCAGCCGAAGGAGCGGGAGTAACTACAATGAGCAGTTCTTC.

CDR3 amino acids: CATSRARLTGPSSGANVLTF. Here the CDR3 DNA reads TGTGCCACCAGCAGAGCCCGATTAACAGGGCCGAGCTCTGGGGCCAACGTCCTGACTTTC. The rearrangement joins TRBV15 to TRBJ2-6; maybe TRBD1 (6 bases). V lost 1 base, J lost 0 bases, and 19 bases lay in between. Looked up from germline, CDR1 is LNHNV and CDR2 is YYDKDF (reference sequence). This CDR3 is 20 amino acids long.

The chain employs TRBV3-1 (or the pseudogene TRBV3-2) and TRBJ2-7; D perhaps matches TRBD2 (5 bases). V lost 4 bases and J 7 bases, leaving 20 bases between the germline ends. Per germline, CDR1 LGHDT and CDR2 YNNKEL (reference sequence). The CDR3 length is 15 residues. The CDR3 loop reads CASSRAGGYQWEQYF. The DNA for the CDR3 is TGTGCCAGCAGCCGTGCGGGCGGGTATCAGTGGGAGCAGTACTTC.

V usage is TRBV11-2 and J usage is TRBJ2-3; TRBD2 is a possible D gene (6 bases). V was trimmed by 8 bases and J by 2 bases, leaving 14 bases between them. The germline V gene encodes CDR1 SGHAT and CDR2 FQNNGV. The CDR3 has 14 residues. Here the CDR3 DNA reads TGTGCCAGCGTGCGGGGCACACTCACAGATACGCAGTATTTT. Amino acids: CASVRGTLTDTQYF.

The chain joins TRBV4-2 to TRBJ2-7, with a tentative D call TRBD2 (7 bases). Deletions cut 1 base from V and 7 bases from J, with 20 bases between. Germline-derived CDR1 and CDR2 are LGHNA and YNFKEQ. The CDR3 length is 16 residues. The CDR3 reads CASSQGIEGLGGEQYF. CDR3 sequence (DNA): TGTGCCAGCAGCCAAGGGATTGAAGGACTAGGGGGTGAGCAGTACTTC.